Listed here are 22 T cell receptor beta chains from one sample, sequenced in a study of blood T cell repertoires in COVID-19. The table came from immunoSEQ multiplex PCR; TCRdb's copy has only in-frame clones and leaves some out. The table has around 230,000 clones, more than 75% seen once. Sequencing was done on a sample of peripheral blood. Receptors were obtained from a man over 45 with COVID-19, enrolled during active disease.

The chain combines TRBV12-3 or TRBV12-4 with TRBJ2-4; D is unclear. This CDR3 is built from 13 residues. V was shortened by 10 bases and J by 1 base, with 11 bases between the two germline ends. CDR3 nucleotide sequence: TGTGCCACCACAATTTCGGCCAAAAACATTCAGTACTTC. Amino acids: CATTISAKNIQYF.

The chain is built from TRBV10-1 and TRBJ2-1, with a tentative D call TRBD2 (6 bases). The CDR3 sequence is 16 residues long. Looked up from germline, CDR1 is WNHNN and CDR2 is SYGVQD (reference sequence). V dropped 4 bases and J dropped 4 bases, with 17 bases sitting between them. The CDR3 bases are TGCGCCAGCAGTGCACCTTTTAGCGGTGAGTACAATGAGCAGTTCTTC. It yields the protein CASSAPFSGEYNEQFF.

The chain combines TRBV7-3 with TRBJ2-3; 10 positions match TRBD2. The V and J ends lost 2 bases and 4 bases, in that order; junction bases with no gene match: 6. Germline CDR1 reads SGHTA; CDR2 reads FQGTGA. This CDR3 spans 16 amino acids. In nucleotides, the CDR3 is TGTGCCAGCAGCTTAGTTTCACTAGCGGGATCAGATACGCAGTATTTT. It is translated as CASSLVSLAGSDTQYF.

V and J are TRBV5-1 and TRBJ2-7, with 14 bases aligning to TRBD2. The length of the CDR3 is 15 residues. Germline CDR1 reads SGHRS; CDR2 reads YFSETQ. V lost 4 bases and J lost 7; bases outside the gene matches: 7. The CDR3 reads CASSQTSGGAREQYF. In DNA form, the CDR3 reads TGCGCCAGCAGCCAGACTAGCGGGGGGGCCCGGGAGCAGTACTTC.

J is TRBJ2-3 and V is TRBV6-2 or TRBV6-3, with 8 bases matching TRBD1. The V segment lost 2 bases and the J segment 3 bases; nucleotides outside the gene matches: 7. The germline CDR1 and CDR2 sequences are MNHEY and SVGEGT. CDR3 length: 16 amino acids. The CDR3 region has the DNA TGTGCCAGCAGTTACCCTTTTGACAGGGGTACAGATACGCAGTATTTT. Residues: CASSYPFDRGTDTQYF.

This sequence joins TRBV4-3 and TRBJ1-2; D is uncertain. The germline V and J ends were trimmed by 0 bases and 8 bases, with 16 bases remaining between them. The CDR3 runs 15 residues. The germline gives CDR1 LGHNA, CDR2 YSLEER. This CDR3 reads CASSQEAGRRYGYTF. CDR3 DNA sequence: TGCGCCAGCAGCCAAGAAGCTGGGCGTCGCTACGGCTACACCTTC.

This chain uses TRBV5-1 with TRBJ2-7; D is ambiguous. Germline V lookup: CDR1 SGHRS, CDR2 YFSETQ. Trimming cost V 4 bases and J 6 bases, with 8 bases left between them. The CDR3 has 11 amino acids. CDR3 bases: TGCGCCAGCAGCCTTGATAGCGAGCAGTACTTC. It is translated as CASSLDSEQYF.

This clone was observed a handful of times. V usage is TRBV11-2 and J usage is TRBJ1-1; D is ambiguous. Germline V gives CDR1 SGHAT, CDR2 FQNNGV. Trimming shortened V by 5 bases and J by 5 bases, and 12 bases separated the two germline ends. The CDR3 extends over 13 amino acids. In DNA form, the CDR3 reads TGTGCCAGCAGCGCCCGTGGGAGTACTGAAGCTTTCTTT. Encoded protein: CASSARGSTEAFF.

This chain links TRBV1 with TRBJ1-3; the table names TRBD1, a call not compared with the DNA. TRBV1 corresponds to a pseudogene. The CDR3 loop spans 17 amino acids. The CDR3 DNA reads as TGCACCAGCAGCCAAGCACGGACAGCCAGCTCTGGAAACACCATATATTTT. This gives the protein CTSSQARTASSGNTIYF.

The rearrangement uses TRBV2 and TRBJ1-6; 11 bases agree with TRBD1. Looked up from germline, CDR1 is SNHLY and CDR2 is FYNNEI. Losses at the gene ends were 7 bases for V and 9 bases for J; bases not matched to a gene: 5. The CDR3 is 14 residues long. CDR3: CASNTGTGGSPLHF. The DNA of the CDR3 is TGTGCCAGCAATACCGGGACAGGGGGTTCACCCCTCCACTTT.

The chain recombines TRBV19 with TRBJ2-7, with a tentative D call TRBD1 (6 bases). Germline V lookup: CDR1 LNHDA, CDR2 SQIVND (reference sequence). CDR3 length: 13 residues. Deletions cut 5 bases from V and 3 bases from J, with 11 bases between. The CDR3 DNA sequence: TGTGCCAGTAGTCTTCGGGACAACTACGAGCAGTACTTC. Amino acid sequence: CASSLRDNYEQYF.

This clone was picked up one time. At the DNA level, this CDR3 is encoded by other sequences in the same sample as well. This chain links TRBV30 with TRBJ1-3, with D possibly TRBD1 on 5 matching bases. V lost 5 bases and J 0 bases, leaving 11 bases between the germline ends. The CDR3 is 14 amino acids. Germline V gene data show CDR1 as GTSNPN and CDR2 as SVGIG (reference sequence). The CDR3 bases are TGTGCCTGGTCAGACAGTCTCTCTGGAAACACCATATATTTT. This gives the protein CAWSDSLSGNTIYF.

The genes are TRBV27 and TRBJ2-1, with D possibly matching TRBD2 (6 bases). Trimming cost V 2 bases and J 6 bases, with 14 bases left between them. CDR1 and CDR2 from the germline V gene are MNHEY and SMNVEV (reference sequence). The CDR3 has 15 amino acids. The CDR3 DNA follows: TGTGCCAGCAGTTTAGGCGGGGCGTCCCTCAATGAGCAGTTCTTC. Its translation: CASSLGGASLNEQFF.

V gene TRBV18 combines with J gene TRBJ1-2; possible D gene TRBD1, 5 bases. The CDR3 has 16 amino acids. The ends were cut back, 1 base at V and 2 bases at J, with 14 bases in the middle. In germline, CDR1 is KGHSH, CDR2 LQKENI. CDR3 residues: CASSPLRLGGNYGYTF. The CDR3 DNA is TGTGCCAGCTCACCACTCCGCCTGGGGGGGAACTATGGCTACACCTTC.

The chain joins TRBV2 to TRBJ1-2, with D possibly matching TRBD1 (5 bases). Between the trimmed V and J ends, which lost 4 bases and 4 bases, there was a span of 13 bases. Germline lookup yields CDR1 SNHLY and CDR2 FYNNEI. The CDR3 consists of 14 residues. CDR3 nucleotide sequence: TGTGCCAGCAGTGTGTCGGGGGAGGCCTATGGCTACACCTTC. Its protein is CASSVSGEAYGYTF.

CDR3: CASSADRATEAFF. For the CDR3, the DNA is TGTGCCAGTAGTGCCGACAGGGCCACTGAAGCTTTCTTT. The chain uses TRBV19 and TRBJ1-1, with TRBD1 matching over 7 bases. Per germline, CDR1 LNHDA and CDR2 SQIVND (reference sequence). There are 13 residues in the CDR3. V lost 5 bases to trimming and J lost 4 bases; unmatched junction nucleotides: 4.

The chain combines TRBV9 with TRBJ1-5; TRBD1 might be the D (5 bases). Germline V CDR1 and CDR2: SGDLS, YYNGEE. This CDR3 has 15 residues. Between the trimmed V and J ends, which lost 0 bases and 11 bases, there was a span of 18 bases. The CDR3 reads CASSVGAQSSGSQHF. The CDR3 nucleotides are TGTGCCAGCAGCGTAGGAGCACAGTCATCAGGGTCCCAGCATTTT.

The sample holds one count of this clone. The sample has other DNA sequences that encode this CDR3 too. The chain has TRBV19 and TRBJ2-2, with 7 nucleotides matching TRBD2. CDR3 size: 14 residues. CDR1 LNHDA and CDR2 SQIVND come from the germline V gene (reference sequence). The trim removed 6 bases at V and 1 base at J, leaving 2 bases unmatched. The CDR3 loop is CASRSGGNTGELFF. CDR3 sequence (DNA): TGTGCCAGTAGGTCGGGGGGGAACACCGGGGAGCTGTTTTTT.

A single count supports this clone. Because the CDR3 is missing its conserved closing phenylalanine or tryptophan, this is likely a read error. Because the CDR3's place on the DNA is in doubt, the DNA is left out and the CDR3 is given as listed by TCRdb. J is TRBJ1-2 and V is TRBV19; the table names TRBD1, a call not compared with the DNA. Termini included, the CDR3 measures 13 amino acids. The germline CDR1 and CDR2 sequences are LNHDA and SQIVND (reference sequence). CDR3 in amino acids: CASSGAEPTGTAV.

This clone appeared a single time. CDR3 in amino acids: CASSIWDRNTEAFF. CDR3 in DNA: TGTGCCAGTAGTATCTGGGACAGGAACACTGAAGCTTTCTTT. The chain combines TRBV19 with TRBJ1-1; TRBD1 matches 7 bases. From germline, CDR1 is LNHDA and CDR2 SQIVND (reference sequence). The CDR3 consists of 14 residues. The trim removed 3 bases at V and 1 base at J, leaving 2 bases unmatched.

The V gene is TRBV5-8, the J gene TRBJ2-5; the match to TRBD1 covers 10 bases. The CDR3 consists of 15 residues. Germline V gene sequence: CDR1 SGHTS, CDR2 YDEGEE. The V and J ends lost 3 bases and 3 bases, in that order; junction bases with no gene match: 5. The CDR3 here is CASSSGQGGKETQYF. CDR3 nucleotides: TGTGCCAGCAGCTCAGGACAGGGGGGTAAAGAGACCCAGTACTTC.

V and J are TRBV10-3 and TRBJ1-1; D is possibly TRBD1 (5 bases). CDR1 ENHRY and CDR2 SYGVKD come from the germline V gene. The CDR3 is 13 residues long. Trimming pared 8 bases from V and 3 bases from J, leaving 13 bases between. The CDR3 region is CAISTGEYTEAFF. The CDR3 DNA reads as TGTGCCATCTCTACAGGAGAGTACACTGAAGCTTTCTTT.